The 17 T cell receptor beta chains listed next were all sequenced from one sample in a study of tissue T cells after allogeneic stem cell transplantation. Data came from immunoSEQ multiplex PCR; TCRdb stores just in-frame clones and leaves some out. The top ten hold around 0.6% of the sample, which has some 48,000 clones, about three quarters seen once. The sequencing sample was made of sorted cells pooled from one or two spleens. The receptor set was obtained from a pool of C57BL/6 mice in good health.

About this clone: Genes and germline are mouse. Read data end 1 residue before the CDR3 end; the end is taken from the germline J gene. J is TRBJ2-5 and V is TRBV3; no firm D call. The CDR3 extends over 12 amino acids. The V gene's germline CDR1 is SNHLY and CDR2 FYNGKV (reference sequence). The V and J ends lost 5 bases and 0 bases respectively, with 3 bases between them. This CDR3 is CASSPNQDTQYF. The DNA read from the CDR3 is TGTGCCAGCAGCCCTAACCAAGACACCCAGTAC.

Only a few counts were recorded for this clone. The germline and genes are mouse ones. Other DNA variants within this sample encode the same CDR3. CDR3 sequence: CASSQGGGYEQYF. The CDR3 DNA, read in part, is TGTGCCAGCAGCCAAGGGGGGGGCTATGAACAGTAC. The chain couples TRBV5 to TRBJ2-7, with 7 bases lining up with TRBD2. The read ends 1 residue early relative to the CDR3; the germline J gene fills the gap. Trimming at V came to 1 base and at J to 3 bases, leaving 0 bases not matched to a gene. The length of the CDR3 is 13 residues. CDR1 and CDR2 (germline): LGHNA, YNLKQL (reference sequence).

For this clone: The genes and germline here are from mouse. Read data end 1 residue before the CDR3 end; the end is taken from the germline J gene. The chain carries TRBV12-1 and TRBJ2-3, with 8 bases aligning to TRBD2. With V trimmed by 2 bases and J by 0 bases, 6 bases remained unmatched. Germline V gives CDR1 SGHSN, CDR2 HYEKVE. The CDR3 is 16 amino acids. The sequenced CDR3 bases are TGTGCCAGCTCTCCCTGGACTGGGACTAGTGCAGAAACGCTGTAT. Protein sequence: CASSPWTGTSAETLY. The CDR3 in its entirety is CASSPWTGTSAETLYF.

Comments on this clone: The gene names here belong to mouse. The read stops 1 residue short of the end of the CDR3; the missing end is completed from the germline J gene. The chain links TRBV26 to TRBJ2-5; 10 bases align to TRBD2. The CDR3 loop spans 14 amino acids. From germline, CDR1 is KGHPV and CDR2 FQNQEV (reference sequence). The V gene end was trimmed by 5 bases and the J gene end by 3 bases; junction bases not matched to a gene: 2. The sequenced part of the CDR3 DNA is TGTGCCAGCAGTGGGGACTGGGGACAAGACACCCAGTAC. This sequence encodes CASSGDWGQDTQY. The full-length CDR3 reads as CASSGDWGQDTQYF.

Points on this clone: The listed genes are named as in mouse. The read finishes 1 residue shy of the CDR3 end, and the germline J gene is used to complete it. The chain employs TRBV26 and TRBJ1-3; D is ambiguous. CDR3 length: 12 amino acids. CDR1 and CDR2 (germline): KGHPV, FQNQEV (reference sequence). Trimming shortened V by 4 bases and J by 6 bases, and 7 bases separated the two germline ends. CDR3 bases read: TGTGCCAGCAGTCCTGGGTCAAATACGCTCTAT. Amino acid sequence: CASSPGSNTLY. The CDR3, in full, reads CASSPGSNTLYF.

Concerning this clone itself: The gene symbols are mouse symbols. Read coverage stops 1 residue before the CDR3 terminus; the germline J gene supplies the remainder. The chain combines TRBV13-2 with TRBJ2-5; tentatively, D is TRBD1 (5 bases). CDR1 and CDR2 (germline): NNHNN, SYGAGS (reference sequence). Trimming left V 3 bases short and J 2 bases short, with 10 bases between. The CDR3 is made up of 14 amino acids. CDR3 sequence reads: CASGVSGFQDTQYF. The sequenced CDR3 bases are TGTGCCAGCGGTGTCTCAGGGTTCCAAGACACCCAGTAC.

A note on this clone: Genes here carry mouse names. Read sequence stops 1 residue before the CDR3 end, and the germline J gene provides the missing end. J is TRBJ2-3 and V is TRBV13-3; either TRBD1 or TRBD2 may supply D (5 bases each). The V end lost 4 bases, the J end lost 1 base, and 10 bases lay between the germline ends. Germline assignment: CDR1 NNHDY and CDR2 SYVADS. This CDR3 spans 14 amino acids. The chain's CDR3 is CASSPGRGAETLYF. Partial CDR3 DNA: TGTGCCAGCAGTCCGGGGCGGGGTGCAGAAACGCTGTAT.

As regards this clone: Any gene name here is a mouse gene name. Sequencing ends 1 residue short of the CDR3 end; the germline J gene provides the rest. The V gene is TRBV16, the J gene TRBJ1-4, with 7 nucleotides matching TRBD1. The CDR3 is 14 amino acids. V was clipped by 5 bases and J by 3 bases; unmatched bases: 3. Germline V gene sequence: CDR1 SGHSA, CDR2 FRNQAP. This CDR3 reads CASSAGTANERLFF. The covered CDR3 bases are TGTGCAAGCAGCGCCGGGACAGCCAACGAAAGATTATTT. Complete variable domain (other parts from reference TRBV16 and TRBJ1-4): NAGVIQTPRHKVTGKGQEATLWCEPISGHSAVFWYRQTIVQGLEFLTYFRNQAPIDDSGMPKERFSAQMPNQSHSTLKIQSTQPQDSAVYLCASSAGTANERLFFGHGTKLSVL.

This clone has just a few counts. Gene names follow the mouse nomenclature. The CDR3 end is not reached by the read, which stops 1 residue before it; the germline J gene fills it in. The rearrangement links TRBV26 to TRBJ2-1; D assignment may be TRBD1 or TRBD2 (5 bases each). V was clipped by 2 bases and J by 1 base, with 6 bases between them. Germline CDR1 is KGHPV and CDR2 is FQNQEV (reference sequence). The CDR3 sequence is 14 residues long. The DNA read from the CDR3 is TGTGCCAGCAGTCTGGGGGACAACTATGCTGAGCAGTTC. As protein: CASSLGDNYAEQF. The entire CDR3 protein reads CASSLGDNYAEQFF.

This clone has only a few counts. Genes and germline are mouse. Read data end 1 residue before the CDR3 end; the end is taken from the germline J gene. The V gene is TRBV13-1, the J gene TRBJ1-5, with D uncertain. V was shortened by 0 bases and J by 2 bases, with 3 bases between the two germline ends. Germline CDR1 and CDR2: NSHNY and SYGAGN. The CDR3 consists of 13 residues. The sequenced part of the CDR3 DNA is TGTGCCAGCAGTGATGGAGACAACCAGGCTCCGCTT. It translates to CASSDGDNQAPL. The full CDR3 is CASSDGDNQAPLF.

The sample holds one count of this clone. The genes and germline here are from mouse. The CDR3 bases that were read are TGTGCCAGCAGCTCGACTGGGTCTAGTGCAGAAACGCTGTAT. This sequence encodes CASSSTGSSAETLY. The full-length CDR3 reads as CASSSTGSSAETLYF. The chain is built from TRBV2 and TRBJ2-3; 7 positions agree with TRBD2. Read data end 1 residue before the CDR3 end; the end is taken from the germline J gene. The CDR3 length is 15 residues. CDR1 is LGHNA and CDR2 is YSYQKL in the germline V gene. The V and J ends lost 5 bases and 0 bases, in that order; junction bases with no gene match: 5.

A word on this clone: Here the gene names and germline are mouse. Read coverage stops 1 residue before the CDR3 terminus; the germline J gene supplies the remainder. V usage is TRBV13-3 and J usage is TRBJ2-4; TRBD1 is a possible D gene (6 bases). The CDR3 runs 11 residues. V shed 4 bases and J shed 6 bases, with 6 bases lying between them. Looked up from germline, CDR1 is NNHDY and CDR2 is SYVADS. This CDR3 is CASSTGNTLYF. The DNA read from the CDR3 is TGTGCCAGCAGTACAGGGAACACCTTGTAC.

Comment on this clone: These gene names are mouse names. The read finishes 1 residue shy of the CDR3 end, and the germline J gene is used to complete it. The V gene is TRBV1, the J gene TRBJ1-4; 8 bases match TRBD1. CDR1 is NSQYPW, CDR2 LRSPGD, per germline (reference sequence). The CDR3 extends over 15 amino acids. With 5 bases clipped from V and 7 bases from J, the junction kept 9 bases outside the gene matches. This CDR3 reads CTCSPRQGRGERLFF. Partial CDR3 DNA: TGCACCTGCAGTCCCCGACAGGGGAGGGGCGAAAGATTATTT.

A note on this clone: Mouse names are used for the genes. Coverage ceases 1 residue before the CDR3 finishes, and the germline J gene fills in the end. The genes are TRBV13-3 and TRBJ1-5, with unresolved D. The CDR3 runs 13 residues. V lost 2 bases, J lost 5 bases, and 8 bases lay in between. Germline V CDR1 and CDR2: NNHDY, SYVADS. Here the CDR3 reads CASSETRDQAPLF. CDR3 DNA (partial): TGTGCCAGCAGTGAAACGCGGGACCAGGCTCCGCTT.

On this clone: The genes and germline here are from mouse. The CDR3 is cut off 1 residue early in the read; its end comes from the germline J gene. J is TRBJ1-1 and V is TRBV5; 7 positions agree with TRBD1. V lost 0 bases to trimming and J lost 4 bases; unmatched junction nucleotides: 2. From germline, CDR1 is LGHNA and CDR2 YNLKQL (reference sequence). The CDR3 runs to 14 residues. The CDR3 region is CASSQDSGGTEVFF. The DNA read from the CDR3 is TGTGCCAGCAGCCAAGATTCAGGGGGCACAGAAGTCTTC.

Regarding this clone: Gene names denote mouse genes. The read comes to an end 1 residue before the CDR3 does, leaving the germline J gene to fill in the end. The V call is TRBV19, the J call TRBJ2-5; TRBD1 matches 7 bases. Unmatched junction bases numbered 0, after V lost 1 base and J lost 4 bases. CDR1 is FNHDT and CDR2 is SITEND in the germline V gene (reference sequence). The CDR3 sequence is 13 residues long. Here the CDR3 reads CASSITGEDTQYF. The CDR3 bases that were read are TGTGCCAGCAGTATAACAGGGGAAGACACCCAGTAC.

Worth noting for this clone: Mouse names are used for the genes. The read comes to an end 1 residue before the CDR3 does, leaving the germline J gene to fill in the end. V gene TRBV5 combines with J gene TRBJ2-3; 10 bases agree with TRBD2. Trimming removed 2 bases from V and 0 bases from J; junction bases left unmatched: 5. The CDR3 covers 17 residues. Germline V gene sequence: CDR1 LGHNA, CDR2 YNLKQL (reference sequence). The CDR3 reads CASSQPLTGGSAETLYF. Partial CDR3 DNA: TGTGCCAGCAGCCAACCTTTGACTGGGGGGAGTGCAGAAACGCTGTAT.